This record covers a single TCR beta chain. Antigen unknown. In the same sample, other DNA sequences code for this CDR3. Profiling relied on immunoSEQ multiplex PCR, and the TCRdb table lists in-frame clones only, not all of them. Altogether under 850,000 clones are present, 92% being singletons, with the ten largest covering approximately 25%. CD45RO-negative, CCR7-selected cells formed the naive CD8 fraction, which excluded terminally differentiated effector memory CD45RA+ cells. This specimen comes from a study of shared clonotypes between healthy human individuals. General study findings and limits: Naive subsets tended to show greater estimated richness than memory subsets.

V was clipped by 2 bases and J by 4 bases, with 6 bases between them. The germline V gene encodes CDR1 GTSNPN and CDR2 SVGIG (reference sequence). CDR3 length: 12 amino acids. This chain joins TRBV30 and TRBJ1-3; no clear D. Sequencing used naive CD8+ T cells sorted from blood. This clonotype originated in a man aged 30 to 39 in good health. For the CDR3, the DNA is TGTGCCTGGAGTCCACTGGGAAACACCATATATTTT. It specifies CAWSPLGNTIYF.